This T cell receptor beta chain emerged from a study of CD8+ T cells in alopecia areata. Points from the study as a whole: How baseline CD8+ expansion relates to response remains uncertain (there was one nonresponder). In lesional scalp, particularly from alopecia totalis/universalis, clonality was higher than in normal scalp. Significant decreases in scalp clonality and expanded CD8+ clones followed tofacitinib treatment.

This clone was seen a single time. Antigen unknown. Following RNA extraction, reverse transcription yielded cDNA that acted as the sequencing template. Sequencing used immunoSEQ multiplex PCR; TCRdb keeps in-frame clones, though not all of them. The sample has approximately 210,000 clones; 64% are singletons. Described treatment: oral pan-JAK inhibitor, 5-10 mg twice daily. This TCR came from a human donor with alopecia areata. Sequencing used CD4+ T cells sorted from blood, obtained at week 4, from a patient treated with tofacitinib.

The CDR3 coding sequence is TGTGCCAGCAGCCCTGGTCCCTCAGATACGCAGTATTTT. Protein product: CASSPGPSDTQYF. The genes are TRBV7-2 and TRBJ2-3; D is ambiguous. Germline V lookup: CDR1 SGHTA, CDR2 FQGNSA. Deletions cut 5 bases from V and 4 bases from J, with 10 bases between. The CDR3 is made up of 13 amino acids.